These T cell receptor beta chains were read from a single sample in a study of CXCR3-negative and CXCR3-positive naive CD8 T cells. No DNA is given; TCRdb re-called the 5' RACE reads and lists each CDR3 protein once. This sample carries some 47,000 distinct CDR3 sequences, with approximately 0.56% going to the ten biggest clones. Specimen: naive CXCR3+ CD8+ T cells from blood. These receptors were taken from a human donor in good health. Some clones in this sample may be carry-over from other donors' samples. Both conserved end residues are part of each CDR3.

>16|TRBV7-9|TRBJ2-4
CASSPGPTVAKNIQYF
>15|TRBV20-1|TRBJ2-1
CSARDARVEMGEQFF
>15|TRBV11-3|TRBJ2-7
CASRGRAGATYEQYF
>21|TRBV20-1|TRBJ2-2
CSARDLSSFSRGHANTGELFF
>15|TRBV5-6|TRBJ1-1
CASRISPLVDTEAFF
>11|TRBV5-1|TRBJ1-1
CASSLGMEAFF
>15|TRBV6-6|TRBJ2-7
CASSLAGGQTYEQYF
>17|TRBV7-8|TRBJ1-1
CATQTGPLPPMNTEALF
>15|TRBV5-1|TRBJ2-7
CASRDTGTGFHEQYF
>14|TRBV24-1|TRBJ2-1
CATSDPDIYNEQFF
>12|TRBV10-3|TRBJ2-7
CAIRGPRYEQYF
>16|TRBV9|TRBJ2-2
CASSVGLVSWTGELFF
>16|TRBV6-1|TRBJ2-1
CASSYEENRVWIGQFF
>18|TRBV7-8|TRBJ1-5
CASSSTSGTGILNQPQHF
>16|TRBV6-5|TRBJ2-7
CASSYSFVGSTYEQYF
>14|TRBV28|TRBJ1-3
CASGWDRGENTIYF
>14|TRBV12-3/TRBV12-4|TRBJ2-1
CASSFRSSYNEQFF
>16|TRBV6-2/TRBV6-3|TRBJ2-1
CASSYSPGGHYNEQFF
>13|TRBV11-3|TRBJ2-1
CASSFRGYNEQFF
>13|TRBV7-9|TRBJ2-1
CASSLTLGNEQFF
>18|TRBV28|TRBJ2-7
CASSLKLVGTVSSYEQYF
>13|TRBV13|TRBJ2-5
CASSAGQEETQYF
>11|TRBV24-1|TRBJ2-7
CATSDLAEQYF
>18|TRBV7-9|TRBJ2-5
CASSSTTGTDFVGETQYF
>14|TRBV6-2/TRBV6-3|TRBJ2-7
CASSYPPAGPEQYF
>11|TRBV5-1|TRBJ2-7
CASSRAYEQYF
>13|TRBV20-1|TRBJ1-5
CSASWGFNQPQHF
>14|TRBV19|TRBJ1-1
CASSIFSGNTEAFF
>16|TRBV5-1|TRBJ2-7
CASSFTEGRLPYEQYF
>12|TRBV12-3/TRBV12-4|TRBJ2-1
CASSLGLVEQFF
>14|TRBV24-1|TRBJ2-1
CATSDSWPGNEQFF
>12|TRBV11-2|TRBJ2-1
CASSFGRNEQFF
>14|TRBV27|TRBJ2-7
CASSLLQSSYEQYF
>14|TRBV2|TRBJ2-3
CASSIRGGTDTQYF
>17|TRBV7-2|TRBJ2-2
CASSLASGGAYTGELFF
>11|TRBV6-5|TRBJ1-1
CASSSGSEAFF
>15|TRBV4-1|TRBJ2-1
CASSQVQGRGNEQFF
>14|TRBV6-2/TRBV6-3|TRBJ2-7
CASSYGTDSYEQYF
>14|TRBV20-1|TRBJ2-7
CSARERTGAYEQYF
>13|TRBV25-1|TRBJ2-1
CASSELTEGEQFF
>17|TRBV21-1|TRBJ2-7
CASSKGPPGPLPYEQYF
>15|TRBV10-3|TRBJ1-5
CAISESPERHQPQHF
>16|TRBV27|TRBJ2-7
CASSEPGLAGSYEQYF
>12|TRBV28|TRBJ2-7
CASSLLEYEQYF
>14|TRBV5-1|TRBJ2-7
CASSSPDNSYEQYF
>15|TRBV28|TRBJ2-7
CASRKRDSRTYEQYF
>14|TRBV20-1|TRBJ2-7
CSANYPGQDFEQYF
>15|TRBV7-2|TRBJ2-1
CASSLNTVAYNEQFF
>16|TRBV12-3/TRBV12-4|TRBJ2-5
CASSSWDVTNQETQYF
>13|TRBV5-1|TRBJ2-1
CASSYDTYNEQFF
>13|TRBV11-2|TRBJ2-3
CASSPYSLGQGRF
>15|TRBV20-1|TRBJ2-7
CSARDPTSGVYEQYF
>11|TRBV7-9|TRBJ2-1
CASSPGTSEFF
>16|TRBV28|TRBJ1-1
CASSPIGGTGVTEAFF
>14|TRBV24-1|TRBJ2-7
CATSLRDRVSEQYF